This TCR beta chain was observed in a study of blood T cell repertoires in COVID-19. Study members were between roughly 18 and 89 years old and lived in roughly 24 US regions. Recovered participants had two consecutive negative NP/OP PCR tests, healthcare professional clearance, or symptom resolution. Some clones are missing from TCRdb's copy, which holds only in-frame ones; the method was immunoSEQ multiplex PCR. The sample consists of fewer than 150,000 clones, around 83% of them appearing once. The CDR3 length is 17 residues. Losses at the gene ends were 8 bases for V and 0 bases for J; bases not matched to a gene: 11. Germline V CDR1 and CDR2: SNHLY, FYNNEI. Relative to its sample, this clone is medium-sized.

The V call is TRBV2, the J call TRBJ1-5, with 9 bases aligning to TRBD1. This sequence was found in a man aged 25 to 45 who had recovered from COVID-19. The sample taken for sequencing was PBMCs or T cells enriched from blood (not recorded which). CDR3 residues: CASRGSRDRDSNQPQHF. The CDR3 bases are TGTGCCAGCCGTGGGTCCAGGGACAGGGATAGCAATCAGCCCCAGCATTTT. Complete variable domain (other parts from reference TRBV2 and TRBJ1-5): EPEVTQTPSHQVTQMGQEVILRCVPISNHLYFYWYRQILGQKVEFLVSFYNNEISEKSEIFDDQFSVERPDGSNFTLKIRSTKLEDSAMYFCASRGSRDRDSNQPQHFGDGTRLSIL.